The 32 T cell receptor beta chains reported below all come from one sample, sequenced in a study of shared clonotypes between healthy human individuals. Naive CD8 populations comprised CD45RO-negative cells positively selected for CCR7, excluding terminally differentiated effector memory CD45RA+ cells. Assay: immunoSEQ multiplex PCR; the TCRdb copy retains only in-frame clones and omits some. The table includes 1.5 million to 2.5 million clones, approximately 94% detected once. Sequenced material: naive CD8+ T cells sorted from blood. These receptor sequences come from a man in his late teens or twenties in good health.

This rearrangement joins TRBV7-6 to TRBJ1-1, with D possibly matching TRBD1 (5 bases). V lost 5 bases and J lost 3, with 16 bases in between. CDR1 SGHVS and CDR2 FNYEAQ come from the germline V gene. CDR3 size: 15 residues. Here the CDR3 DNA reads TGTGCCAGCAGCCTCTTAGTTGGGGCAGACACTGAAGCTTTCTTT. It encodes CASSLLVGADTEAFF.

The chain couples TRBV15 to TRBJ1-5, with D tentatively TRBD1 (5 bases). The CDR3 runs to 18 residues. Germline V gene sequence: CDR1 LNHNV, CDR2 YYDKDF (reference sequence). Trimming took 5 bases from V and 9 from J, leaving 29 bases between them. CDR3 DNA: TGTGCCACCAGCGAGTTCTCCCCCCAACACGAGGGGCGCGGGCCCCAGCATTTT. As protein: CATSEFSPQHEGRGPQHF.

The V and J genes are TRBV2 and TRBJ2-5, with TRBD2 matching over 7 bases. V lost 4 bases and J lost 5; bases outside the gene matches: 13. In germline, CDR1 is SNHLY, CDR2 FYNNEI. The length of the CDR3 is 16 residues. CDR3 loop: CASSGIIPLAAETQYF. In DNA, the CDR3 is TGTGCCAGCAGTGGAATAATTCCCCTAGCGGCGGAGACCCAGTACTTC. The full variable domain, rest sourced from reference TRBV2 and TRBJ2-5, is EPEVTQTPSHQVTQMGQEVILRCVPISNHLYFYWYRQILGQKVEFLVSFYNNEISEKSEIFDDQFSVERPDGSNFTLKIRSTKLEDSAMYFCASSGIIPLAAETQYFGPGTRLLVL.

The chain links TRBV5-1 to TRBJ2-1; weak D call: TRBD1 (6 bases). This CDR3 region has 16 residues. V lost 4 bases and J 2 bases, leaving 16 bases between the germline ends. The V gene's germline CDR1 is SGHRS and CDR2 YFSETQ. CDR3 sequence: CASSIRDTYTYNEQFF. Here the CDR3 DNA reads TGCGCCAGCAGCATTCGGGACACCTACACCTACAATGAGCAGTTCTTC. The full variable domain, with the rest looked up from reference TRBV5-1 and TRBJ2-1, is KAGVTQTPRYLIKTRGQQVTLSCSPISGHRSVSWYQQTPGQGLQFLFEYFSETQRNKGNFPGRFSGRQFSNSRSEMNVSTLELGDSALYLCASSIRDTYTYNEQFFGPGTRLTVL.

Worth noting for this clone: Different DNA sequences within this sample yield the same CDR3. This sequence joins TRBV28 and TRBJ1-1; 7 bases align to TRBD1. The CDR3 is 14 amino acids. V was clipped by 3 bases and J by 4 bases; unmatched bases: 5. The germline CDR1 and CDR2 sequences are MDHEN and SYDVKM. CDR3 in DNA: TGTGCCAGCAGTTTTAGACAGGGCGGCACTGAAGCTTTCTTT. Protein product: CASSFRQGGTEAFF.

The gene calls are TRBV11-2 and TRBJ2-7; D is perhaps TRBD2 (5 bases). Germline V gene lookup returns CDR1 SGHAT and CDR2 FQNNGV. The length of the CDR3 is 12 residues. Trimming took 3 bases from V and 6 from J, leaving 9 bases between them. The CDR3 region has the DNA TGTGCCAGCAGCTTTCGGGGTTCCGAGCAGTACTTC. As protein: CASSFRGSEQYF.

About this clone: This specimen includes other DNA sequences encoding the same CDR3. The chain couples TRBV15 to TRBJ1-2; the match to TRBD1 covers 11 bases. Per the germline V gene, CDR1 is LNHNV and CDR2 is YYDKDF (reference sequence). The CDR3 length is 13 residues. J gave up 7 bases and V 3 bases, and 1 base lay outside the gene matches. The CDR3 DNA sequence: TGTGCCACCAGCAGGGGGACAGGGGGTGGCTACACCTTC. It yields the protein CATSRGTGGGYTF.

This clone was counted once. This chain links TRBV25-1 with TRBJ1-2; D is ambiguous. The V and J ends lost 5 bases and 0 bases respectively, with 10 bases between them. Germline CDR1 reads MGHDK; CDR2 reads SYGVNS. This CDR3 region has 14 residues. CDR3 bases: TGTGCCAGCAGTCATCCGGAAACTAACTATGGCTACACCTTC. Translation: CASSHPETNYGYTF.

This clone was recorded once. The V and J genes are TRBV4-1 and TRBJ2-7; the match to TRBD2 covers 15 bases. The ends lost 4 bases at V and 7 bases at J; junction bases unmatched: 20. This CDR3 spans 20 amino acids. CDR1 is MGHRA and CDR2 is YSYEKL in the germline V gene. Here the CDR3 DNA reads TGCGCCAGCAGCCTCGGACTCCCGGGACTAGCGGGGGGCCGGGAGTTTGAGCAGTACTTC. Its protein product is CASSLGLPGLAGGREFEQYF.

The CDR3 sequence: CASSLGTGQNTEAFF. The CDR3 bases are TGTGCCAGTAGTTTGGGGACAGGGCAGAACACTGAAGCTTTCTTT. This rearrangement joins TRBV19 to TRBJ1-1; the match to TRBD1 covers 9 bases. Germline V gene lookup returns CDR1 LNHDA and CDR2 SQIVND (reference sequence). Germline trimming cut 5 bases from V and 1 base from J; bases unmatched to any gene: 5. The CDR3 spans 15 residues. The entire variable domain, with the rest obtained from reference TRBV19 and TRBJ1-1, is as follows: DGGITQSPKYLFRKEGQNVTLSCEQNLNHDAMYWYRQDPGQGLRLIYYSQIVNDFQKGDIAEGYSVSREKKESFPLTVTSAQKNPTAFYLCASSLGTGQNTEAFFGQGTRLTVV.

This rearrangement joins TRBV6-1 to TRBJ2-5; unclear D gene. CDR3 length: 15 amino acids. Germline V lookup: CDR1 MNHNS, CDR2 SASEGT. The V and J ends lost 7 bases and 0 bases respectively, with 15 bases between them. For the CDR3, the DNA is TGTGCCAGCATAAATGGTTTCTTGTACCAAGAGACCCAGTACTTC. Its protein is CASINGFLYQETQYF.

V and J are TRBV28 and TRBJ2-7, with a possible D match to TRBD2 (5 bases). The germline V and J ends were trimmed by 3 bases and 3 bases, with 9 bases remaining between them. The CDR3 contains 13 residues. Germline CDR1 and CDR2: MDHEN and SYDVKM. CDR3 sequence: CASSFPSGYEQYF. Written as DNA, the CDR3 is TGTGCCAGCAGTTTCCCGAGCGGCTACGAGCAGTACTTC.

The chain carries TRBV7-9 and TRBJ1-5; D gene uncertain. V was cut by 0 bases and J by 7 bases, with 7 bases left in between. This CDR3 has 13 amino acids. CDR1 SEHNR and CDR2 FQNEAQ come from the germline V gene (reference sequence). This CDR3 reads CASSLASPQPQHF. The CDR3 bases are TGTGCCAGCAGCTTAGCTTCACCCCAGCCCCAGCATTTT.

The chain links TRBV2 to TRBJ2-7, with D possibly matching TRBD2 (6 bases). Germline-derived CDR1 and CDR2 are SNHLY and FYNNEI. The V and J ends lost 7 bases and 7 bases respectively, with 26 bases between them. This CDR3 has 16 amino acids. The DNA for the CDR3 is TGTGCCAGCACCGCAGGTGGAGGGACCGGGATGGGGGAGCAGTACTTC. It is translated as CASTAGGGTGMGEQYF.

The gene calls are TRBV5-3 and TRBJ2-7; TRBD2 matches 14 bases. TRBV5-3 qualifies as an ORF whose function is uncertain. The V and J ends lost 8 bases and 10 bases, in that order; junction bases with no gene match: 11. This CDR3 has 14 amino acids. CDR3 in amino acids: CASTPGTSGRGQYF. In DNA form, the CDR3 reads TGTGCCAGCACCCCCGGGACTAGCGGGAGAGGCCAGTACTTC.

The genes are TRBV4-3 and TRBJ2-3; TRBD2 matches at 7 bases. With V trimmed by 1 base and J by 1 base, 5 bases remained unmatched. The CDR3 is made up of 16 amino acids. CDR1 LGHNA and CDR2 YSLEER come from the germline V gene. CDR3 residues: CASSQVSAGGTDTQYF. In nucleotides, the CDR3 is TGCGCCAGCAGCCAAGTGTCGGCGGGAGGCACAGATACGCAGTATTTT.

The V call is TRBV7-6, the J call TRBJ2-1, with TRBD2 matching over 13 bases. The J segment lost 2 bases and the V segment lost 4 bases, leaving 14 bases of the junction unmatched. This CDR3 has 20 amino acids. Germline V gene data show CDR1 as SGHVS and CDR2 as FNYEAQ. The CDR3 DNA sequence: TGTGCCAGCAGCTCCCTCGCGGGACTAGCGGGAAAGGGCACCTACAATGAGCAGTTCTTC. Amino acid sequence: CASSSLAGLAGKGTYNEQFF.

Notes on this clone: This sample includes further DNA sequences coding for the same CDR3. This chain links TRBV4-3 with TRBJ2-7; D gene unclear. V gave up 0 bases and J gave up 2 bases, with 5 bases separating them. The CDR3 extends over 13 amino acids. The germline CDR1 and CDR2 sequences are LGHNA and YSLEER. CDR3 loop: CASSQESTYEQYF. In DNA, the CDR3 is TGCGCCAGCAGCCAAGAATCGACCTACGAGCAGTACTTC.

A single count supports this clone. Other DNA sequences within the sample encode an identical CDR3. This rearrangement joins TRBV15 to TRBJ1-1; no clear D. CDR1 LNHNV and CDR2 YYDKDF come from the germline V gene (reference sequence). V was clipped by 1 base and J by 1 base, with 4 bases between them. The CDR3 totals 13 residues. The CDR3 loop is CATSRGGNTEAFF. CDR3 DNA: TGTGCCACCAGCAGAGGTGGGAACACTGAAGCTTTCTTT.

This chain uses TRBV7-6 with TRBJ2-7; 8 nucleotides agree with TRBD1. Per germline, CDR1 SGHVS and CDR2 FNYEAQ. With V trimmed by 2 bases and J by 5 bases, 8 bases remained unmatched. The CDR3 runs 15 residues. The DNA for the CDR3 is TGTGCCAGCAGCTTATTAGTCTCGGACAGGGACGAGCAGTACTTC. It codes for CASSLLVSDRDEQYF.

The chain links TRBV6-1 to TRBJ1-2, with D perhaps matching TRBD1 (5 bases). This CDR3 spans 13 amino acids. V was pared by 10 bases and J by 1 base, with 13 bases between. CDR1 and CDR2 (germline): MNHNS, SASEGT. The CDR3 loop reads CATLTDVNYGYTF. CDR3 nucleotides: TGTGCCACCTTGACAGATGTTAACTATGGCTACACCTTC.

This chain joins TRBV9 and TRBJ2-2, with unresolved D. CDR1 SGDLS and CDR2 YYNGEE come from the germline V gene. V was clipped by 8 bases and J by 4 bases, with 9 bases between them. The CDR3 totals 12 residues. This CDR3 reads CASGLSTGELFF. CDR3 bases: TGTGCCAGTGGTTTGAGCACCGGGGAGCTGTTTTTT.

The count of this clone is one. The gene calls are TRBV30 and TRBJ2-3; possibly TRBD2 for D (6 bases). This CDR3 is built from 12 residues. The ends were cut back, 5 bases at V and 6 bases at J, with 12 bases in the middle. Germline CDR1 and CDR2: GTSNPN and SVGIG (reference sequence). The CDR3 coding sequence is TGTGCCTGGGCACTTGGGGGGGATACGCAGTATTTT. It encodes CAWALGGDTQYF.

The J gene is TRBJ2-7, the V gene TRBV5-4, with D possibly TRBD2 on 5 matching bases. This CDR3 is 15 amino acids long. The germline V and J ends were trimmed by 0 bases and 4 bases, with 14 bases remaining between them. Germline-derived CDR1 and CDR2 are SGHNT and YYREEE (reference sequence). The CDR3 nucleotides are TGTGCCAGCAGCTTGGCTGTGGGAGTGGCGTACGAGCAGTACTTC. Amino acid sequence: CASSLAVGVAYEQYF.

The chain couples TRBV30 to TRBJ2-5, with 14 bases matching TRBD2. From germline, CDR1 is GTSNPN and CDR2 SVGIG (reference sequence). J was trimmed by 5 bases and V by 4 bases; bases with no gene match: 9. This CDR3 spans 16 amino acids. The CDR3 loop reads CAWTLGLAGVRETQYF. In nucleotides, the CDR3 is TGTGCCTGGACCCTGGGACTAGCGGGAGTTCGTGAGACCCAGTACTTC.

This clone was counted between two and nine times. The same CDR3 arises from other DNA sequences in this sample as well. The V call is TRBV19, the J call TRBJ1-5; TRBD1 is a possible D gene (6 bases). V gave up 4 bases and J gave up 0 bases, with 10 bases separating them. Germline V lookup: CDR1 LNHDA, CDR2 SQIVND (reference sequence). The CDR3 spans 15 residues. The CDR3, as DNA: TGTGCCAGTAGTACGACAGGATATAGCAATCAGCCCCAGCATTTT. Its protein is CASSTTGYSNQPQHF.

The V gene is TRBV7-8, the J gene TRBJ2-1; D might be TRBD2 (7 bases). The germline CDR1 and CDR2 sequences are SGHVS and FQNEAQ. Trimming removed 2 bases from V and 4 bases from J, with 15 bases in between. The CDR3 length is 16 residues. CDR3 DNA sequence: TGTGCCAGCAGCTTATGGGCAGGGGAGGGTTACAATGAGCAGTTCTTC. It yields the protein CASSLWAGEGYNEQFF.

This clone was seen a handful of times. V and J are TRBV7-9 and TRBJ1-5; 10 nucleotides line up with TRBD1. This CDR3 has 15 amino acids. The germline gives CDR1 SEHNR, CDR2 FQNEAQ (reference sequence). Trimming took 3 bases from V and 5 from J; bases not matched to a gene: 4. CDR3 region: CASSFETGGYQPQHF. The DNA of the CDR3 is TGTGCCAGCAGCTTCGAGACAGGGGGCTATCAGCCCCAGCATTTT.

The chain combines TRBV19 with TRBJ2-3, with D possibly being TRBD2 (6 bases). With 3 bases removed from V and 1 base from J, the gap between germline ends came to 14 bases. The length of the CDR3 is 16 residues. Germline values: CDR1 LNHDA, CDR2 SQIVND (reference sequence). The CDR3 sequence is CASSILSGYRTDTQYF. The CDR3 nucleotides are TGTGCCAGTAGTATCCTTAGCGGATACCGCACAGATACGCAGTATTTT.

Here the CDR3 DNA reads TGTGCCAGCAGTTTACTGGGCGCTGGCACAGATACGCAGTATTTT. It yields the protein CASSLLGAGTDTQYF. This rearrangement joins TRBV28 to TRBJ2-3; D remains unclear. Germline CDR1 and CDR2: MDHEN and SYDVKM. Trimming left V 2 bases short and J 1 base short, with 10 bases between. The length of the CDR3 is 15 residues.

CDR3 sequence (DNA): TGCAGCGTTTCGGCAACAACCGAACAGGAAAAACTGTTTTTT. The encoded protein is CSVSATTEQEKLFF. J is TRBJ1-4 and V is TRBV29-1; D gene unclear. From germline, CDR1 is SQVTM and CDR2 ANQGSEA. This CDR3 is built from 14 residues. V was shortened by 5 bases and J by 8 bases, with 18 bases between the two germline ends.

The chain links TRBV9 to TRBJ2-1; a weak D match, TRBD2 (7 bases). The CDR3 sequence is 15 residues long. Trimming shortened V by 6 bases and J by 8 bases, and 21 bases separated the two germline ends. Germline V gene lookup returns CDR1 SGDLS and CDR2 YYNGEE. The CDR3 DNA is TGTGCCAGCACCCCAGCGGGACACGTGTTGGATGAGCAGTTCTTC. Translation gives CASTPAGHVLDEQFF.